The text below deals with one T cell receptor (beta chain). MiXCR, run by TCRdb on the 5' RACE reads, gives a single entry per CDR3 protein. The data hold about 160,000 distinct CDR3 sequences, with around 7.2% observed a single time. This sample is drawn from a study of T cells after yellow fever vaccination. Sequences were derived from CD4+ T cells sorted from PBMCs, sampled 5 to 6 days after the first yellow fever vaccination. The clonotype was recovered from a man younger than 35 who received the YFV17D yellow fever vaccine.

The CDR3 is CASSLGPTGNQETQYF. CDR3 nucleotide sequence: TGTGCCAGCAGTTTAGGACCGACAGGGAACCAAGAGACCCAGTACTTC. The V and J genes are TRBV27 and TRBJ2-5; 7 bases are a match to TRBD1. V shed 2 bases and J 0 bases; nucleotides not matched to a gene: 6. CDR3 size: 16 residues. CDR1 MNHEY and CDR2 SMNVEV come from the germline V gene (reference sequence).